This T cell receptor beta chain stems from a study of beta chain features in type 1 diabetes. Broader study findings: In every one of the four CD4+ subsets, TCRB CDR3s were moderately but significantly shorter in Type 1 diabetes patients.

Of the isolated RNA, all was reverse transcribed, and so the sequenced material was expressed TCRB transcripts. Profiling relied on immunoSEQ multiplex PCR, and the TCRdb table lists in-frame clones only, not all of them. In the table there are approximately 730,000 clones, about an eighth of which are singletons. The CDR3 spans 14 residues. Germline V CDR1 and CDR2: MNHEY, SMNVEV (reference sequence). J gave up 4 bases and V 8 bases, and 5 bases lay outside the gene matches. About this clone itself: Its antigen remains unidentified.

The gene calls are TRBV27 and TRBJ2-2; 9 bases match TRBD1. Sequenced sample: naive CD4+ T cells from blood. This TCR was recovered from a man aged 18 to 29 with type 1 diabetes. The CDR3 sequence is CASDRTGVTGELFF. The CDR3 nucleotides are TGTGCCAGCGACCGGACAGGGGTCACCGGGGAGCTGTTTTTT.